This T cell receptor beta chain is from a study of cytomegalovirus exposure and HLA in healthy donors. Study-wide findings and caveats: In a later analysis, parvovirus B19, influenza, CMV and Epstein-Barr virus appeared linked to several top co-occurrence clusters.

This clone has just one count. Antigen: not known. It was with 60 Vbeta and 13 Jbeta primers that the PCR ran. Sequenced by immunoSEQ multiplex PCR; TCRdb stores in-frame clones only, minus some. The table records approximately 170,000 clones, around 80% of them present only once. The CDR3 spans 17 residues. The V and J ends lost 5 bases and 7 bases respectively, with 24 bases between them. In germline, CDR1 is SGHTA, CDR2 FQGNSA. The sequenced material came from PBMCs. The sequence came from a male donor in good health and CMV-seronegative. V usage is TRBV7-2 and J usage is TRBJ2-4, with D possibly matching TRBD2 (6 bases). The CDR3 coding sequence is TGTGCCAGCAGCCCGGCCGGCGGGGCCTGGCCGCTGAACATTCAGTACTTC. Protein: CASSPAGGAWPLNIQYF.